This passage covers 21 T cell receptor beta chains from one sample sequenced in a study of blood T cell repertoires in COVID-19. TCRdb keeps only in-frame clones here, not all; method: immunoSEQ multiplex PCR. The table lists 150,000 to 200,000 clones, 84% of them singletons, with less than 3% in the top ten. Sample: peripheral blood. The source of these receptors is a woman older than 75 with COVID-19, enrolled during active disease.

The J gene is TRBJ2-1, the V gene TRBV5-4; 7 nucleotides align to TRBD2. V dropped 0 bases and J dropped 3; count of bases not matched to a gene: 0. Per the germline V gene, CDR1 is SGHNT and CDR2 is YYREEE (reference sequence). The CDR3 length is 14 residues. Here the CDR3 DNA reads TGTGCCAGCAGCTTGGCTAGCGGCTACAATGAGCAGTTCTTC. As protein: CASSLASGYNEQFF.

The J gene is TRBJ1-4, the V gene TRBV7-2; 7 positions match TRBD1. The CDR3 contains 14 residues. Losses at the gene ends were 6 bases for V and 2 bases for J; bases not matched to a gene: 3. CDR1 is SGHTA and CDR2 is FQGNSA in the germline V gene. In DNA form, the CDR3 reads TGTGCCAGCAGAAGGGGGCCCACTAATGAAAAACTGTTTTTT. Translating gives CASRRGPTNEKLFF.

The V gene is TRBV18, the J gene TRBJ2-5, with TRBD1 matching 7 bases. Germline V lookup: CDR1 KGHSH, CDR2 LQKENI. Trimming at V came to 4 bases and at J to 3 bases, leaving 2 bases not matched to a gene. This CDR3 spans 13 amino acids. The DNA for the CDR3 is TGTGCCAGCTCACAAACAGGGGAAGAGACCCAGTACTTC. Protein product: CASSQTGEETQYF. The full variable domain, completed using reference TRBV18 and TRBJ2-5, is NAGVMQNPRHLVRRRGQEARLRCSPMKGHSHVYWYRQLPEEGLKFMVYLQKENIIDESGMPKERFSAEFPKEGPSILRIQQVVRGDSAAYFCASSQTGEETQYFGPGTRLLVL.

The rearrangement uses TRBV7-2 and TRBJ2-3, with a possible D match to TRBD1 (5 bases). Germline loops: CDR1 SGHTA, CDR2 FQGNSA. Deletions cut 1 base from V and 3 bases from J, with 11 bases between. The CDR3 spans 15 residues. The CDR3 sequence: CASSLEGLGTDTQYF. The CDR3 DNA follows: TGTGCCAGCAGCTTAGAGGGGCTAGGTACAGATACGCAGTATTTT.

This clone was counted a single time. The chain combines TRBV28 with TRBJ2-7; D is possibly TRBD2 (7 bases). Trimming removed 3 bases from V and 2 bases from J, with 11 bases in between. Germline CDR1 reads MDHEN; CDR2 reads SYDVKM. There are 14 residues in the CDR3. CDR3 amino acids: CASSFRGATYEQYF. The CDR3 DNA reads TGTGCCAGCAGTTTTCGGGGGGCTACCTACGAGCAGTACTTC. Using reference TRBV28 and TRBJ2-7 for the parts outside the CDR3, the full variable domain is DVKVTQSSRYLVKRTGEKVFLECVQDMDHENMFWYRQDPGLGLRLIYFSYDVKMKEKGDIPEGYSVSREKKERFSLILESASTNQTSMYLCASSFRGATYEQYFGPGTRLTVT.

The chain combines TRBV9 with TRBJ2-7, with 10 bases matching TRBD1. This CDR3 is 16 amino acids long. J gave up 6 bases and V 3 bases, and 12 bases lay outside the gene matches. Germline V CDR1 and CDR2: SGDLS, YYNGEE. The CDR3 sequence is CASSESSDRGEREQYF. DNA for the CDR3: TGTGCCAGCAGCGAGTCGTCGGACAGGGGGGAGCGCGAGCAGTACTTC. The whole variable domain, remainder taken from reference TRBV9 and TRBJ2-7, is DSGVTQTPKHLITATGQRVTLRCSPRSGDLSVYWYQQSLDQGLQFLIQYYNGEERAKGNILERFSAQQFPDLHSELNLSSLELGDSALYFCASSESSDRGEREQYFGPGTRLTVT.

This chain links TRBV5-1 with TRBJ2-1; tentatively, D is TRBD2 (6 bases). The CDR3 runs 13 residues. V was pared by 0 bases and J by 5 bases, with 6 bases between. Germline V gene data show CDR1 as SGHRS and CDR2 as YFSETQ. The chain's CDR3 is CASSLAGDNEQFF. CDR3 DNA: TGCGCCAGCAGCTTGGCGGGGGACAATGAGCAGTTCTTC.

Only a few counts were recorded for this clone. The chain joins TRBV6-2 or TRBV6-3 to TRBJ1-5, with TRBD1 matching over 8 bases. CDR3 size: 16 residues. The J segment lost 0 bases and the V segment lost 6 bases, leaving 7 bases of the junction unmatched. Germline CDR1 reads MNHEY; CDR2 reads SVGEGT. CDR3 region: CASSSVGQGSNQPQHF. DNA of the CDR3: TGTGCCAGCAGCTCTGTCGGACAGGGTAGCAATCAGCCCCAGCATTTT.

This clone was seen once. The chain is built from TRBV12-2 and TRBJ2-2; the table's D call of TRBD2 was not tested on the DNA. TRBV12-2 constitutes a pseudogene. The length of the CDR3 is 16 residues. CDR3 region: CASRSPRGRNTGELFF. In nucleotides, the CDR3 is TGTGCAAGTCGCTCCCCGAGAGGTCGGAACACCGGGGAGCTGTTTTTT.

The genes are TRBV7-2 and TRBJ2-3; 10 bases fit TRBD2. The CDR3 is 13 amino acids. V dropped 7 bases and J dropped 7; count of bases not matched to a gene: 5. Germline CDR1 and CDR2: SGHTA and FQGNSA. CDR3 region: CASTGTSAYTQYF. The CDR3 region has the DNA TGTGCCAGCACCGGGACTAGCGCCTATACGCAGTATTTT.

The chain combines TRBV7-8 with TRBJ2-3; 9 nucleotides match TRBD2. Looked up from germline, CDR1 is SGHVS and CDR2 is FQNEAQ. CDR3 length: 16 amino acids. The V segment lost 5 bases and the J segment 6 bases; nucleotides outside the gene matches: 12. DNA for the CDR3: TGTGCCAGCAGCGCAGTCATAGCGGGGGCTTCGGATACGCAGTATTTT. As protein: CASSAVIAGASDTQYF.

This sequence joins TRBV9 and TRBJ1-1; D ambiguous. Germline lookup yields CDR1 SGDLS and CDR2 YYNGEE. V was clipped by 4 bases and J by 1 base, with 17 bases between them. The CDR3 loop spans 16 amino acids. The CDR3 sequence: CASSKGGPLRNTEAFF. The CDR3 region has the DNA TGTGCCAGCAGCAAGGGAGGGCCTTTGAGGAACACTGAAGCTTTCTTT.

The gene calls are TRBV5-1 and TRBJ1-5, with TRBD1 identical over 8 bases. The CDR3 extends over 14 amino acids. Germline V gene data show CDR1 as SGHRS and CDR2 as YFSETQ. V was clipped by 5 bases and J by 7 bases; unmatched bases: 8. The CDR3 nucleotides are TGCGCCAGCAGTCCGACAGGGGTAGGACAGCCCCAGCATTTT. Translated, it gives CASSPTGVGQPQHF.

The chain is built from TRBV18 and TRBJ1-3; the D is unclear. Germline CDR1 and CDR2: KGHSH and LQKENI. The CDR3 is 16 residues long. V was clipped by 2 bases and J by 0 bases, with 11 bases between them. The CDR3 DNA follows: TGTGCCAGCTCACCAGCGGATGGCCGCTCTGGAAACACCATATATTTT. Its protein is CASSPADGRSGNTIYF.

The genes are TRBV19 and TRBJ1-5, with D maybe TRBD1 (6 bases). Germline CDR1 reads LNHDA; CDR2 reads SQIVND (reference sequence). The CDR3 length is 15 residues. V was pared by 3 bases and J by 6 bases, with 15 bases between. The chain's CDR3 is CASSMDRGAGQPQHF. In DNA, the CDR3 is TGTGCCAGTAGTATGGATCGGGGGGCGGGTCAGCCCCAGCATTTT.

There are a few counts of this clone. This rearrangement joins TRBV18 to TRBJ2-5, with D tentatively TRBD1 (6 bases). The V gene's germline CDR1 is KGHSH and CDR2 LQKENI. The CDR3 contains 14 residues. V was shortened by 0 bases and J by 3 bases, with 8 bases between the two germline ends. CDR3 protein: CASSPPTGKETQYF. CDR3 nucleotide sequence: TGTGCCAGCTCACCACCAACAGGGAAAGAGACCCAGTACTTC. Complete variable domain (other parts from reference TRBV18 and TRBJ2-5): NAGVMQNPRHLVRRRGQEARLRCSPMKGHSHVYWYRQLPEEGLKFMVYLQKENIIDESGMPKERFSAEFPKEGPSILRIQQVVRGDSAAYFCASSPPTGKETQYFGPGTRLLVL.

This clone was recorded only once. This sequence joins TRBV29-1 and TRBJ2-1; perhaps TRBD2 as D (6 bases). V lost 1 base, J lost 6 bases, and 10 bases lay in between. Germline CDR1 is SQVTM and CDR2 is ANQGSEA. This CDR3 has 13 amino acids. DNA for the CDR3: TGCAGCGTTGAAGGGGACTGGGGCAATGAGCAGTTCTTC. Protein product: CSVEGDWGNEQFF.

This chain uses TRBV7-8 with TRBJ2-1; the D gene is possibly TRBD1 (5 bases). V dropped 4 bases and J dropped 4 bases, with 14 bases sitting between them. Germline values: CDR1 SGHVS, CDR2 FQNEAQ. This CDR3 is built from 15 residues. The DNA of the CDR3 is TGTGCCAGCAGCTACCAAGACAGATCTTACAATGAGCAGTTCTTC. Translating gives CASSYQDRSYNEQFF.

The rearrangement uses TRBV30 and TRBJ1-5, with 10 positions matching TRBD1. The V gene's germline CDR1 is GTSNPN and CDR2 SVGIG (reference sequence). This CDR3 spans 13 amino acids. With V trimmed by 1 base and J by 7 bases, 1 base remained unmatched. The CDR3 coding sequence is TGTGCCTGGAGTGGACAGGGGGCACAGCCCCAGCATTTT. Amino acid sequence: CAWSGQGAQPQHF.

V usage is TRBV3-1 (or the pseudogene TRBV3-2) and J usage is TRBJ1-2; 12 positions match TRBD1. V was clipped by 1 base and J by 8 bases; unmatched bases: 8. The CDR3 covers 16 residues. Germline-derived CDR1 and CDR2 are LGHDT and YNNKEL (reference sequence). CDR3 amino acids: CASSQVGGQGAWGYTF. CDR3 coding DNA: TGTGCCAGCAGCCAAGTAGGGGGACAGGGGGCTTGGGGCTACACCTTC.

The chain uses TRBV4-1 and TRBJ1-2; 8 nucleotides line up with TRBD1. CDR3 length equals 13 residues. J lost 4 bases, V lost 6 bases, and 4 bases had no gene match. CDR1 MGHRA and CDR2 YSYEKL come from the germline V gene. As DNA, the CDR3 is TGCGCCAGCAGACCGACAGGGGCCTATGGCTACACCTTC. Translating gives CASRPTGAYGYTF.